The 10 T cell receptor beta chains below come from one sample, sequenced in a study of chemoradiotherapy in HPV16-positive cancers. Assay used: immunoSEQ multiplex PCR; TCRdb lists only in-frame clones, some missing. The sample lists approximately 11,000 clones, under 80% occurring once. Sampling was performed from a patient who underwent chemoradiotherapy. Source of these receptors: a human donor with HPV-associated anogenital cancer.

This clone has a single count. As DNA, the CDR3 is TGTGCCAGCAGTTTTGGACAGGAGACGTATGGCTACACCTTC. This translates into CASSFGQETYGYTF. The V and J genes are TRBV5-6 and TRBJ1-2; TRBD1 matches 7 bases. With 5 bases clipped from V and 5 bases from J, the junction kept 9 bases outside the gene matches. The V gene's germline CDR1 is SGHDT and CDR2 YYEEEE. The CDR3 spans 14 residues.

This clone appeared once. The chain joins TRBV28 to TRBJ1-3, with a tentative D call TRBD1 (5 bases). CDR3 size: 16 residues. The V gene's germline CDR1 is MDHEN and CDR2 SYDVKM. Deletions cut 6 bases from V and 0 bases from J, with 15 bases between. CDR3 protein: CASSSPGGASGNTIYF. The DNA for the CDR3 is TGTGCCAGCAGCTCCCCGGGGGGAGCCTCTGGAAACACCATATATTTT.

This clone is labeled as medium-sized. This chain connects TRBV4-1 to TRBJ2-2; 10 bases are a match to TRBD1. The CDR3 has 16 amino acids. Germline V gene lookup returns CDR1 MGHRA and CDR2 YSYEKL. The V segment lost 4 bases and the J segment 6 bases; nucleotides outside the gene matches: 8. The CDR3 loop is CASSPFGTGAPGELFF. The CDR3, as DNA: TGCGCCAGCAGCCCCTTTGGGACAGGGGCTCCCGGGGAGCTGTTTTTT.

V gene TRBV11-2 combines with J gene TRBJ2-5, with D perhaps TRBD1 (6 bases). Trimming removed 7 bases at V and 0 bases at J, with 15 bases between. Germline V gene sequence: CDR1 SGHAT, CDR2 FQNNGV. CDR3 length equals 15 residues. CDR3 bases: TGTGCCAGCACCGAGGACAGTAGGTACCAAGAGACCCAGTACTTC. Translation gives CASTEDSRYQETQYF.

This chain uses TRBV28 with TRBJ1-2; 10 bases are a match to TRBD1. Losses at the gene ends were 6 bases for V and 3 bases for J; bases not matched to a gene: 4. This CDR3 has 14 amino acids. Germline V gene lookup returns CDR1 MDHEN and CDR2 SYDVKM. The CDR3 DNA follows: TGTGCCAGCAGCTCCGGGACAGGGGACTATGGCTACACCTTC. Encoded protein: CASSSGTGDYGYTF.

The rearrangement uses TRBV19 and TRBJ2-6; D is perhaps TRBD1 (6 bases). The V end was cut by 0 bases, the J end by 0 bases, with 15 bases between. The CDR3 contains 19 residues. CDR1 LNHDA and CDR2 SQIVND come from the germline V gene (reference sequence). The CDR3 loop reads CASSIEFMGHRSGANVLTF. CDR3 nucleotides: TGTGCCAGTAGTATAGAATTCATGGGACACCGCTCTGGGGCCAACGTCCTGACTTTC.

This rearrangement joins TRBV12-5 to TRBJ2-3, with a tentative D call TRBD1 (6 bases). From germline, CDR1 is LGHNT and CDR2 FRNRAP. V gave up 7 bases and J gave up 0 bases, with 14 bases separating them. CDR3 size: 15 residues. The CDR3, as DNA: TGTGCTAGTGCTTCTGGACAGCCTAGCACAGATACGCAGTATTTT. Protein: CASASGQPSTDTQYF.

The chain has TRBV5-1 and TRBJ2-1; 8 nucleotides match TRBD2. From germline, CDR1 is SGHRS and CDR2 YFSETQ. CDR3 length: 18 residues. The V gene end was trimmed by 4 bases and the J gene end by 5 bases; junction bases not matched to a gene: 17. This chain's CDR3 is CASSLTNAGGGWDNEQFF. The CDR3 region has the DNA TGCGCCAGCAGCCTCACTAATGCGGGGGGCGGTTGGGACAATGAGCAGTTCTTC.

The chain links TRBV6-5 to TRBJ2-7; 7 bases fit TRBD1. The CDR3 extends over 13 amino acids. The germline V gene encodes CDR1 MNHEY and CDR2 SVGAGI. Losses at the gene ends were 6 bases for V and 0 bases for J; bases not matched to a gene: 2. Written as DNA, the CDR3 is TGTGCCAGCAGAAACAGGGGCTCCTACGAGCAGTACTTC. Translation: CASRNRGSYEQYF.

With regard to this clone: In the same sample, other DNA sequences code for this CDR3. CDR3 in amino acids: CASSRQGQGQDTQYF. CDR3 nucleotide sequence: TGCGCCAGCAGTCGCCAGGGACAGGGGCAAGATACGCAGTATTTT. The rearrangement links TRBV5-1 to TRBJ2-3, with TRBD1 matching over 10 bases. CDR1 and CDR2 (germline): SGHRS, YFSETQ. V shed 5 bases, J shed 5 bases, and the junction held 8 bases outside the gene matches. The length of the CDR3 is 15 residues.